The clone carrying this T cell receptor (beta chain) was seen a few times. Its antigen is unidentified. The investigators amplified TCR beta CDR3 regions from RNA transcripts. A first-round RT-PCR of the TCR CDR3 used the HTBI primer set. MiXCR, run by TCRdb on the multiplex PCR reads, gives a single entry per CDR3 protein. Counted here are a few hundred thousand distinct CDR3 sequences, roughly 50% occurring once; the ten biggest clones make up 19%. This record comes from a study of T cells in Graves' hyperthyroidism and ophthalmopathy. Study-wide points: Most thyroid clonotypes with frequency above 0.001 were detected in blood.

Germline CDR1 and CDR2: ENHRY and SYGVKD. The CDR3 has 15 residues. V was clipped by 8 bases and J by 5 bases; unmatched bases: 12. The chain couples TRBV10-3 to TRBJ2-5; 9 bases are a match to TRBD1. Sequenced sample: peripheral blood or thyroid tissue (not recorded which). The TCR sequence derives from an adult woman with Graves' disease, either hyperthyroidism or ophthalmopathy (not recorded which). In DNA form, the CDR3 reads TGTGCCATCCGAAACGGACAGGGGATGATGGAGACCCAGTACTTC. Translation: CAIRNGQGMMETQYF.